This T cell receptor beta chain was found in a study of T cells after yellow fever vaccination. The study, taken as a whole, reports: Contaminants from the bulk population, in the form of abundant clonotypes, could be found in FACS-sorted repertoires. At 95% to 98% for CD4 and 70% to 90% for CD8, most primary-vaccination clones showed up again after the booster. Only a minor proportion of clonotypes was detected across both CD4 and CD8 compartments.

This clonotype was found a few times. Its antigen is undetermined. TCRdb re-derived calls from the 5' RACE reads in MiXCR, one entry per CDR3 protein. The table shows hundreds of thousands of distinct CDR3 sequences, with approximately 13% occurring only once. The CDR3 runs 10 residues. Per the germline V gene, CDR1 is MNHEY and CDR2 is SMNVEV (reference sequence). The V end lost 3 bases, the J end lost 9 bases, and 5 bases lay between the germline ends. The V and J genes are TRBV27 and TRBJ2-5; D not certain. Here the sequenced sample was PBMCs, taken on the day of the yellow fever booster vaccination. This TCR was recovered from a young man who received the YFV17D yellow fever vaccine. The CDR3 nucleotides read TGTGCCAGCAGTTTTGAGGCCCAGTACTTC. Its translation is CASSFEAQYF.